A selection of T cell receptor beta chains follows, all from one sample in a study of blood T cell repertoires in COVID-19. This table comes from immunoSEQ multiplex PCR, and its TCRdb copy is limited to in-frame clones, with some not included. The sample carries about 200,000 clones, 70% to 90% recorded once. The source material was peripheral blood. These receptors were obtained from a man aged 60-69 years with active or convalescent COVID-19. CDR3s include the opening cysteine and the closing phenylalanine or tryptophan. The D gene is left open where the match is weak. Not every row has a clone size; where given, it reads once, few, many or a size class.

TRBD1	.	TRBV5-1	TRBJ1-4	TGCGCCAGCAGCTTGGCCGCCACAGGGGGCGAAAAACTGTTTTTT	CASSLAATGGEKLFF
TRBD1	.	TRBV2	TRBJ2-4	TGTGCCAGCAGTGAAGGTGGGACAGTTGACATTCAGTACTTC	CASSEGGTVDIQYF
TRBD2	.	TRBV2	TRBJ2-2	TGTGCCAGCAGTACCAATAAAAGGCCTTGGGGGGGCACCGGGGAGCTGTTTTTT	CASSTNKRPWGGTGELFF
TRBD1	.	TRBV5-1	TRBJ2-1	TGCGCCAGCAGCAGGCGGACAGGGGACAATGAGCAGTTCTTC	CASSRRTGDNEQFF
.	.	TRBV19	TRBJ2-1	TGTGCCAGTAGTTCCCACTTGTTGGTTGAGCAGTTCTTC	CASSSHLLVEQFF
.	.	TRBV19	TRBJ1-5	TGTGCCAGTAGCGCCGCGAGCCATAGCAATCAGCCCCAGCATTTT	CASSAASHSNQPQHF
TRBD1	.	TRBV27	TRBJ1-2	TGTGCCAGCAGTTTTAAGGGACAGGGGGCTAGGGGCTACACCTTC	CASSFKGQGARGYTF
.	.	TRBV6-2/TRBV6-3	TRBJ1-2	TGTGCCAGCAGCCGGCCGTCAGGGACTTATGGCTACACCTTC	CASSRPSGTYGYTF
.	.	TRBV6-4	TRBJ2-1	TGTGCCAGCAGTGTGGTCCAGGGTGGTGTTGGTGAGCAGTTCTTC	CASSVVQGGVGEQFF
.	.	TRBV6-5	TRBJ1-6	TGTGCCAGCAGTTATTCACCGGGACAAAATTCACCCCTCCACTTT	CASSYSPGQNSPLHF
TRBD1	few	TRBV4-1	TRBJ1-2	TGCGCCAGCAGCCAAGACCCAGGGGGCTATTATGGCTACACCTTC	CASSQDPGGYYGYTF
.	once	TRBV13	TRBJ1-4	TGTGCCAGCAGCTTAGTGATACCCTCCGAGGAAAAACTGTTTTTT	CASSLVIPSEEKLFF
.	once	TRBV19	TRBJ1-1	TGTGCCAGTAGTATAGATCTCTGGCAGTCTACTGAAGCTTTCTTT	CASSIDLWQSTEAFF
TRBD1	.	TRBV12-3/TRBV12-4	TRBJ1-1	TGTGCCAGCAGTGGGGACAGGGTCGGTGAAGCTTTCTTT	CASSGDRVGEAFF
.	.	TRBV5-4	TRBJ2-1	TGTGCCAGCAGCTCTGGCGGGGCCAACCTCAATGAGCAGTTCTTC	CASSSGGANLNEQFF
.	.	TRBV24-1	TRBJ1-2	TGTGCCACCAGTGATTTTGGCAGGGGAGCTGGGGGCTACACCTTC	CATSDFGRGAGGYTF
TRBD1	.	TRBV2	TRBJ2-7	TGTGCCAGCAGTGACAGGACAGGGCCCTACGAGCAGTACTTC	CASSDRTGPYEQYF
TRBD1	few	TRBV7-9	TRBJ1-5	TGTGCCAGCAGCCTTGGACAGGGACAGCCCCAGCATTTT	CASSLGQGQPQHF
TRBD2	.	TRBV6-2/TRBV6-3	TRBJ2-1	TGTGCCAGCAGCCCCTCGGGGACTAGCGGTTACAATGAGCAGTTCTTC	CASSPSGTSGYNEQFF
.	.	TRBV6-5	TRBJ2-7	TGTGCCAGCAGGGTAACAGGGTTAAGGTACGAGCAGTACTTC	CASRVTGLRYEQYF
TRBD1	.	TRBV7-2	TRBJ1-3	TGTGCCAGCGGGAGACAGGGTAGCAGCTCTGGAAACACCATATATTTT	CASGRQGSSSGNTIYF
.	.	TRBV19	TRBJ2-1	TGTGCCAGTAGTATTTCGTGGGCGCAGTTCTTC	CASSISWAQFF
TRBD2	.	TRBV6-5	TRBJ2-5	TGTGCCAGCAGTTTACTAGCGGCGGCGGAGACCCAGTACTTC	CASSLLAAAETQYF
TRBD1	.	TRBV28	TRBJ1-5	TGTGCCAGCAGAACAGGGGGGAGTCAGCCCCAGCATTTT	CASRTGGSQPQHF
TRBD1	.	TRBV18	TRBJ2-3	TGTGCCAGCTCACCCCAAAGTGTGCAGGGGGCGGCAGATACGCAGTATTTT	CASSPQSVQGAADTQYF
.	few	TRBV5-1	TRBJ1-3	TGCGCCAGCAGCTTACAGGGCTTTGGAAACACCATATATTTT	CASSLQGFGNTIYF
TRBD2	.	TRBV18	TRBJ2-7	TGTGCCAGCTCCCTTGAAATAGCGGGCCACGAGCAGTACTTC	CASSLEIAGHEQYF
TRBD1	once	TRBV9	TRBJ2-7	TGTGCCAGCAGCCTAGAGGGACAGGGACCCTACGAGCAGTACTTC	CASSLEGQGPYEQYF
.	.	TRBV5-4	TRBJ1-1	TGTGCCAGCAGCTCCTACAGGGACACTGAAGCTTTCTTT	CASSSYRDTEAFF
.	.	TRBV5-5	TRBJ2-2	TGTGCCAGCAGCTTGGGGACAGTAAACACCGGGGAGCTGTTTTTT	CASSLGTVNTGELFF
TRBD1	.	TRBV2	TRBJ1-5	TGTGCCAGCAGTGGGGACAGGGATCAGCCCCAGCATTTT	CASSGDRDQPQHF
.	.	TRBV27	TRBJ1-2	TGTGCCAGCAGTTTATCCCCCGGGAACTATGGCTACACCTTC	CASSLSPGNYGYTF
TRBD1	.	TRBV6-5	TRBJ1-2	TGTGCCAGCACTCAGGACAGGGGCTATGGCTACACCTTC	CASTQDRGYGYTF
.	.	TRBV5-1	TRBJ2-5	TGCGCCAGCAGCAGTATATCGGGTCGAGAGACCCAGTACTTC	CASSSISGRETQYF
.	.	TRBV18	TRBJ1-1	TGTGCCAGCTCACGAGGACAGTTCACTGAAGCTTTCTTT	CASSRGQFTEAFF
TRBD2	.	TRBV2	TRBJ2-1	TGTGCCAGCAGTGAAGCAGGGGGACTAGCAGTTTCCTACAATGAGCAGTTCTTC	CASSEAGGLAVSYNEQFF
.	.	TRBV29-1	TRBJ1-2	TGCAGCGCTGAGGGCAGGGGCCTTTCTAACTATGGCTACACCTTC	CSAEGRGLSNYGYTF
TRBD2	.	TRBV18	TRBJ2-3	TGTGCCAGCTCACCTCGGGGGGGGCCTAGCACAGATACGCAGTATTTT	CASSPRGGPSTDTQYF
.	.	TRBV2	TRBJ1-3	TGTGCCAGCAGTGCGTACAGGAGCTCTGGAAACACCATATATTTT	CASSAYRSSGNTIYF
TRBD1	.	TRBV6-1	TRBJ1-6	TGTGCCAGCAGTGAACGGGTGGGACAGGGGATTTATTCACCCCTCCACTTT	CASSERVGQGIYSPLHF
.	.	TRBV9	TRBJ1-3	TGTGCCAGCAGCGTCACAAGCTCTGGAAACACCATATATTTT	CASSVTSSGNTIYF